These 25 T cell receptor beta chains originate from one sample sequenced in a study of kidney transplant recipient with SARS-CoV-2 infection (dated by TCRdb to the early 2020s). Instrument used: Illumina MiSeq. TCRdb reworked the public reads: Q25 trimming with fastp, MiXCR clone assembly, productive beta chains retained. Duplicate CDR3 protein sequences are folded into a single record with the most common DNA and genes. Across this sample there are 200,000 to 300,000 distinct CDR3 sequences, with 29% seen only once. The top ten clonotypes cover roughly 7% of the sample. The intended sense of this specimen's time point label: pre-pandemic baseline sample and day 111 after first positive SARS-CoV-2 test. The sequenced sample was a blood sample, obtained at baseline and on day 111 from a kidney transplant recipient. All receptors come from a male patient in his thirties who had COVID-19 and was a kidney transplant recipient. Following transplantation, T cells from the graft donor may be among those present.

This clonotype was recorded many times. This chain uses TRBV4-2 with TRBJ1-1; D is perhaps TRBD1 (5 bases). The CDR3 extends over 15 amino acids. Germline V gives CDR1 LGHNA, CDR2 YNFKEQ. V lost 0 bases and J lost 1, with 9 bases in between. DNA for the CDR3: TGTGCCAGCAGCCAAGAGCGGGGGACGAACACTGAAGCTTTCTTT. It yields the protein CASSQERGTNTEAFF.

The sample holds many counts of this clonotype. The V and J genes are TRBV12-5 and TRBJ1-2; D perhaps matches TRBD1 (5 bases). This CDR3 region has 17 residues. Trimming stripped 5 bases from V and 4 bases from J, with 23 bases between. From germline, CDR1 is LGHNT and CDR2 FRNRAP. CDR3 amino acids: CASGMGNLQGKTYGYTF. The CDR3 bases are TGTGCTAGTGGTATGGGTAATTTGCAGGGAAAGACCTATGGCTACACCTTC.

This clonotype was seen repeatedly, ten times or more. Here the CDR3 reads CASSLYLQETQYF. The CDR3 nucleotides are TGTGCCAGCAGCTTATACCTCCAAGAGACCCAGTACTTC. V gene TRBV7-2 combines with J gene TRBJ2-5, with D unclear. V lost 2 bases, J lost 1 base, and 5 bases lay in between. This CDR3 contains 13 residues. Germline V gives CDR1 SGHTA, CDR2 FQGNSA.

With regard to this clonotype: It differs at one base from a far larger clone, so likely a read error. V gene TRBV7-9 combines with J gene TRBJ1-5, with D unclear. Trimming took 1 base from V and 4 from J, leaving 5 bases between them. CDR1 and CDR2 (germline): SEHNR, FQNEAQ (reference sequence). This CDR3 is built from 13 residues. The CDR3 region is CASSLEENQPQHF. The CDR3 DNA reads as TGTGCCAGCAGCTTAGAAGAAAATCAGCCCCAGCATTTT.

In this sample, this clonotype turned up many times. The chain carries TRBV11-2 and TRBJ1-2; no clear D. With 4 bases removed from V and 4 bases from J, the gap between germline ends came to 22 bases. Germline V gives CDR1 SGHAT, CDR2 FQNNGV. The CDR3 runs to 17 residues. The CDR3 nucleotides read TGTGCCAGCAGCTGGCTTCAAACAAGCAGAAAGACCTATGGCTACACCTTC. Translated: CASSWLQTSRKTYGYTF. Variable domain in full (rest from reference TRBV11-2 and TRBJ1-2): EAGVAQSPRYKIIEKRQSVAFWCNPISGHATLYWYQQILGQGPKLLIQFQNNGVVDDSQLPKDRFSAERLKGVDSTLKIQPAKLEDSAVYLCASSWLQTSRKTYGYTFGSGTRLTVV.

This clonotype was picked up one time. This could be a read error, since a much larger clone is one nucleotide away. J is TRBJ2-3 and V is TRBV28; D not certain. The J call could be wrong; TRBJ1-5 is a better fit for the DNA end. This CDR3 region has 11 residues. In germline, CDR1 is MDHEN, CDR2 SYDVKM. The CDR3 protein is CASTSAGPQHF. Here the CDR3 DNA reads TGTGCCAGCACCTCCGCCGGTCCGCAGCATTTT.

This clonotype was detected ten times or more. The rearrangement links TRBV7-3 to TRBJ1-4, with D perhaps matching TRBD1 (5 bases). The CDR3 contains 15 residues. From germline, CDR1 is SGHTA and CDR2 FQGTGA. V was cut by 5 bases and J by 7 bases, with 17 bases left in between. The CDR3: CASSPGGSVSEKLFF. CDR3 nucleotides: TGTGCCAGCAGCCCTGGGGGGTCCGTTAGTGAAAAACTGTTTTTT.

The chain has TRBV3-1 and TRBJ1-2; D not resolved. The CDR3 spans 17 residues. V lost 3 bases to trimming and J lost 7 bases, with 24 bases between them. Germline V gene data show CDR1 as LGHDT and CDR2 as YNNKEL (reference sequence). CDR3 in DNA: TGTGCCAGCAGCCAGGATAGTCCCATTAGAAAGACCTGTGGCTACACCTTC. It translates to CASSQDSPIRKTCGYTF.

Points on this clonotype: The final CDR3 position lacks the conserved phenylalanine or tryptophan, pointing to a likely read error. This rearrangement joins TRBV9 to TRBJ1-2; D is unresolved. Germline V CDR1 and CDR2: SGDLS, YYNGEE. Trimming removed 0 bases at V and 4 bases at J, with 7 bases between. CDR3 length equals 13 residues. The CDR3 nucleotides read TGTGCCAGCAGCGTAGACTTGGGCTATGGCTACACCCTC. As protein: CASSVDLGYGYTL.

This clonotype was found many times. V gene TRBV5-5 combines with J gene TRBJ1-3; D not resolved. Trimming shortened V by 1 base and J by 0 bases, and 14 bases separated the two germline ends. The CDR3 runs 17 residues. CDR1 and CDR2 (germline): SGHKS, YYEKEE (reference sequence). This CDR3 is CASSLTLSSNSGNTIYF. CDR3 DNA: TGTGCCAGCAGCTTGACTCTGTCGAGTAACTCTGGAAACACCATATATTTT. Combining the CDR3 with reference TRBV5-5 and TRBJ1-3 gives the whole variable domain DAGVTQSPTHLIKTRGQQVTLRCSPISGHKSVSWYQQVLGQGPQFIFQYYEKEERGRGNFPDRFSARQFPNYSSELNVNALLLGDSALYLCASSLTLSSNSGNTIYFGEGSWLTVV.

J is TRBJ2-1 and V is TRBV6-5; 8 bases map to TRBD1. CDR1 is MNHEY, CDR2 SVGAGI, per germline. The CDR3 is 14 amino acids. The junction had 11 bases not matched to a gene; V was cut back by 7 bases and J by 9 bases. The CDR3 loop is CASTEVVTGGEQFF. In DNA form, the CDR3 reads TGTGCCAGCACCGAAGTGGTAACAGGGGGTGAGCAGTTCTTC.

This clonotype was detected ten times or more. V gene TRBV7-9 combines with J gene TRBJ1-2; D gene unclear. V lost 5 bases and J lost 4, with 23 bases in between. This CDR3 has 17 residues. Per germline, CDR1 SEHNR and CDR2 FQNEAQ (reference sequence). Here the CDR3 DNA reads TGTGCCAGCAGCAGGTTGGCATACCATGGAAAGACCTATGGCTACACCTTC. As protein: CASSRLAYHGKTYGYTF.

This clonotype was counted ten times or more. The CDR3 coding sequence is TGCGCCAGCAGCGCGATAGAAGGACGTCGAAAGACCTATGGCTACACCTTC. Amino acid sequence: CASSAIEGRRKTYGYTF. J is TRBJ1-2 and V is TRBV4-3; D call uncertain. Trimming took off 5 bases at V and 4 bases at J, with 23 bases between the two ends. Looked up from germline, CDR1 is LGHNA and CDR2 is YSLEER. The CDR3 has 17 amino acids.

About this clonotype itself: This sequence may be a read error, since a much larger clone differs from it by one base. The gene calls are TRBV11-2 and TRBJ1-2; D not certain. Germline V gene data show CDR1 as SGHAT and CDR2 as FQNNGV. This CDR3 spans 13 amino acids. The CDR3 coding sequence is TGTGCCAGCAGCGGACCTCCCCGCTATGGCTACGCCTTC. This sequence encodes CASSGPPRYGYAF.

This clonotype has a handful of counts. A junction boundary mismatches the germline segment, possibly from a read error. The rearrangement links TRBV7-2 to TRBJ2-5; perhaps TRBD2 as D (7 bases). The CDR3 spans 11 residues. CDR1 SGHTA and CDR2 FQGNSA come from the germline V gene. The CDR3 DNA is TGTGCCAGCAGCGTCGGGGGGCCCGTAGACTTC. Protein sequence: CASSVGGPVDF.

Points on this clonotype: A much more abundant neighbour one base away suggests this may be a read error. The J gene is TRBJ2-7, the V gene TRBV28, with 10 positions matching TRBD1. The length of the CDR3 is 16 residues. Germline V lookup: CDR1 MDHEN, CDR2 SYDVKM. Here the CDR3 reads CASSSTGQGLAYGQYF. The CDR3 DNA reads TGTGCCAGCAGTTCGACGGGACAGGGGTTGGCGTACGGGCAGTACTTC.

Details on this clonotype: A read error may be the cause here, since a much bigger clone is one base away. The CDR3 region is CASSVAGQTGAFF. The CDR3 region has the DNA TGTGCCAGCAGTGTAGCGGGACAGACTGGAGCTTTCTTT. This rearrangement joins TRBV2 to TRBJ1-1; 7 bases match TRBD1. The germline gives CDR1 SNHLY, CDR2 FYNNEI. The CDR3 has 13 amino acids.

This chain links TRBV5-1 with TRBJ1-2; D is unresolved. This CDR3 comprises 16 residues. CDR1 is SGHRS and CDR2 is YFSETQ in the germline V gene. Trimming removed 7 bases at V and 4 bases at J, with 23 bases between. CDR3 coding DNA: TGCGCCAGCTATGGTGAATCGGTTCGAAAGACCTATGGCTACACCTTC. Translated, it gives CASYGESVRKTYGYTF.

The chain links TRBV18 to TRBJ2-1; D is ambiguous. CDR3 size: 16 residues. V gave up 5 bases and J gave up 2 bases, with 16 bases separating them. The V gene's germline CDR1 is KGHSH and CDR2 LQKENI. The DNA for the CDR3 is TGTGCCAGCTCATCCGCTTCAGGAGTAGCCTACAATGAGCAGTTCTTC. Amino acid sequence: CASSSASGVAYNEQFF. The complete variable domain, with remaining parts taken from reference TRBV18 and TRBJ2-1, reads NAGVMQNPRHLVRRRGQEARLRCSPMKGHSHVYWYRQLPEEGLKFMVYLQKENIIDESGMPKERFSAEFPKEGPSILRIQQVVRGDSAAYFCASSSASGVAYNEQFFGPGTRLTVL.

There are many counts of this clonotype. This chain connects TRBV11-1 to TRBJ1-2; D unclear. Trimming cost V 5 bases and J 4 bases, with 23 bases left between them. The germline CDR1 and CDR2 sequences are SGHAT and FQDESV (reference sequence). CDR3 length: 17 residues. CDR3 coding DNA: TGTGCCAGCAGCCGGGTCGGTAAGGCTGGAAAGACCTATGGCTACACCTTC. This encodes CASSRVGKAGKTYGYTF.

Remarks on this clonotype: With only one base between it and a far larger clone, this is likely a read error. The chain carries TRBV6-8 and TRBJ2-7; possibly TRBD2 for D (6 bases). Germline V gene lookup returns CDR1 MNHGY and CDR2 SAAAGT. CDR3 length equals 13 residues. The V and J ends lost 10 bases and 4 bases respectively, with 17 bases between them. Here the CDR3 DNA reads TGTGCCACCGTTGCTAGCGAGGGGTACGAGCAGTACTTC. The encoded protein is CATVASEGYEQYF.

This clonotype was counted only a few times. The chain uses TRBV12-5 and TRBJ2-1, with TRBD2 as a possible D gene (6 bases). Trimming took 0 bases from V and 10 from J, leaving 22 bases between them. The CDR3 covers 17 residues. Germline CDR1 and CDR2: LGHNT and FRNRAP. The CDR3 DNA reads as TGTGCTAGTGGTTTGGTACTCGGTGGGACTCACCATTTAGAGCAGTTCTTC. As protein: CASGLVLGGTHHLEQFF.

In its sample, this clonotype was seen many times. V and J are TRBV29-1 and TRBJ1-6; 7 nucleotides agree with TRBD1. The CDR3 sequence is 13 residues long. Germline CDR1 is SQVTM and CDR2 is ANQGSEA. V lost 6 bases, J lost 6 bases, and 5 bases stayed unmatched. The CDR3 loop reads CSVKTGTNSPLHF. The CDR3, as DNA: TGCAGCGTCAAGACAGGGACTAATTCACCCCTCCACTTT.

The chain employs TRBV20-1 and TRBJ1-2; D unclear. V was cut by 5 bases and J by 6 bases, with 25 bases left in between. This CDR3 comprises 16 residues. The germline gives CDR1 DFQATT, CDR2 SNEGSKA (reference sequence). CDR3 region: CSARSPLFRKTHGYTF. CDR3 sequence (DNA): TGCAGTGCTCGGAGTCCGCTGTTTCGAAAGACCCATGGCTACACCTTC.

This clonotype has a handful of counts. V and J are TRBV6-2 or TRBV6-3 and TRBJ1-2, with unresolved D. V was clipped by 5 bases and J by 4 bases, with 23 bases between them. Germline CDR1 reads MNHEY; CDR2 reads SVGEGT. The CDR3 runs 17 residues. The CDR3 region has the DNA TGTGCCAGCAGTGGCAGCGTCTGCATCGGAAAGACCTATGGCTACACCTTC. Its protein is CASSGSVCIGKTYGYTF.